In this sample, the clone carrying this T cell receptor beta chain turned up once. Its antigen is not identified. The data derive from a study of CD8+ T cells in alopecia areata. Study overall: The drug, oral tofacitinib, was given to treated patients at 5 to 10 mg twice daily. Dosing spanned 6 to 18 months on tofacitinib, then 6 months off drug. Study-wide findings and caveats: Researchers report lesional scalp, most notably alopecia totalis/universalis, outstripped normal scalp in clonality.

This CDR3 is built from 16 residues. V lost 1 base to trimming and J lost 1 base, with 13 bases between them. Germline assignment: CDR1 SGHNT and CDR2 YYREEE (reference sequence). Following RNA extraction, reverse transcription yielded cDNA that acted as the sequencing template. Measured with immunoSEQ multiplex PCR; TCRdb has only the in-frame clones, and not every one. The sample yields about 150,000 clones, 80% to 90% seen once. This clonotype was obtained from a human donor with alopecia areata. This specimen was CD8+ T cells sorted from blood, taken at week 0. V is TRBV5-4 and J is TRBJ2-3, with D uncertain. The CDR3 DNA reads TGTGCCAGCAGCTTGCTAGGCGGTCAGGGCACAGATACGCAGTATTTT. It yields the protein CASSLLGGQGTDTQYF.